A single sample gave rise to the 5 T cell receptor beta chains below, sequenced in a study of regulatory and conventional T cells in RAG deficiency. Assay: immunoSEQ multiplex PCR; the TCRdb copy retains only in-frame clones and omits some. Of some 30,000 clones in the sample, 85% to 90% are singletons; the top ten hold 5.4%. This sample was shared with a second study, whose subject was regulatory T cells. From that report: Primers: 52 TRBV forward and 13 TRBJ reverse.

Specimen: CD8+ T cells sorted from blood. These receptors were taken from a human donor in good health.

The chain recombines TRBV7-9 with TRBJ2-7; 7 nucleotides align to TRBD1. This CDR3 has 13 residues. V dropped 5 bases and J dropped 3; count of bases not matched to a gene: 4. Germline V gives CDR1 SEHNR, CDR2 FQNEAQ (reference sequence). The CDR3 DNA reads as TGTGCCAGCAGCCCAGGGGGTAACTACGAGCAGTACTTC. Its translation: CASSPGGNYEQYF.

The chain uses TRBV7-9 and TRBJ2-7; D may be TRBD2 (5 bases). Trimming stripped 6 bases from V and 2 bases from J, with 8 bases between. Germline CDR1 reads SEHNR; CDR2 reads FQNEAQ (reference sequence). The CDR3 extends over 12 amino acids. CDR3 sequence reads: CASREGAYEQYF. For the CDR3, the DNA is TGTGCCAGCAGAGAGGGAGCCTACGAGCAGTACTTC. Looking up the rest from reference TRBV7-9 and TRBJ2-7 gives the full variable domain: DTGVSQNPRHKITKRGQNVTFRCDPISEHNRLYWYRQTLGQGPEFLTYFQNEAQLEKSRLLSDRFSAERPKGSFSTLEIQRTEQGDSAMYLCASREGAYEQYFGPGTRLTVT.

This chain connects TRBV29-1 to TRBJ2-3, with TRBD2 matching over 7 bases. Germline CDR1 reads SQVTM; CDR2 reads ANQGSEA. Unmatched junction bases numbered 8, after V lost 2 bases and J lost 0 bases. CDR3 length: 16 residues. CDR3 DNA: TGCAGCGTTGAACTAGCGGACTATACTAGCACAGATACGCAGTATTTT. The encoded protein is CSVELADYTSTDTQYF.

This sequence joins TRBV14 and TRBJ2-7; 8 positions agree with TRBD1. Losses at the gene ends were 2 bases for V and 0 bases for J; bases not matched to a gene: 0. Germline assignment: CDR1 SGHDN and CDR2 FVKESK. The CDR3 is 14 residues long. The CDR3 nucleotides read TGTGCCAGCAGCCAAACAGGGGGCTCCTACGAGCAGTACTTC. Amino acid sequence: CASSQTGGSYEQYF.

There are a few counts of this clone. V gene TRBV6-5 combines with J gene TRBJ2-7; a weak D match, TRBD1 (6 bases). The germline V and J ends were trimmed by 0 bases and 3 bases, with 12 bases remaining between them. CDR3 length equals 15 residues. Germline CDR1 and CDR2: MNHEY and SVGAGI. The CDR3 here is CASSYSSRGGYEQYF. The CDR3 bases are TGTGCCAGCAGTTACTCGTCCAGGGGCGGCTACGAGCAGTACTTC.